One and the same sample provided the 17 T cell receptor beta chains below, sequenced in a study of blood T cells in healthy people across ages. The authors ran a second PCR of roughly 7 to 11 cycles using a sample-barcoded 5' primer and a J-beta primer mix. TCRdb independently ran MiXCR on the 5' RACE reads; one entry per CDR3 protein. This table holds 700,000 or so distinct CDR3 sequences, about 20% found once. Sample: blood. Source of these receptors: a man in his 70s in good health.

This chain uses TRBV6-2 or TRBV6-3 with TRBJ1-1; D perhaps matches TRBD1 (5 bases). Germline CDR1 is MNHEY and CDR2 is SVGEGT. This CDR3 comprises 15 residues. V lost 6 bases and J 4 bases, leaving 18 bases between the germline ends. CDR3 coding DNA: TGTGCCAGCAGCTCATTTCTGGGGGGATCCACTGAAGCTTTCTTT. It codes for CASSSFLGGSTEAFF.

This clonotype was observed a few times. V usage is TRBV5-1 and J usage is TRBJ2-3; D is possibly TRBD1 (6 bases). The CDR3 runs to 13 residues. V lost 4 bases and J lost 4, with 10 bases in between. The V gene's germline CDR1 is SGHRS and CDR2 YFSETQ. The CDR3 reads CASSETGPDTQYF. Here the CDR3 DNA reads TGCGCCAGCAGCGAAACAGGGCCAGATACGCAGTATTTT. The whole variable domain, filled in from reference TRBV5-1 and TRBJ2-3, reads KAGVTQTPRYLIKTRGQQVTLSCSPISGHRSVSWYQQTPGQGLQFLFEYFSETQRNKGNFPGRFSGRQFSNSRSEMNVSTLELGDSALYLCASSETGPDTQYFGPGTRLTVL.

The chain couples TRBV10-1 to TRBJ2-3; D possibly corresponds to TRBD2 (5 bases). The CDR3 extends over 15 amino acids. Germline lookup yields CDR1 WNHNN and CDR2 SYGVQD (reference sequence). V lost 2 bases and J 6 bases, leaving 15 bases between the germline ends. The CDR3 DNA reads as TGCGCCAGCAGTGAGAATCCCTATAGCGAGGATACGCAGTATTTT. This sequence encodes CASSENPYSEDTQYF.

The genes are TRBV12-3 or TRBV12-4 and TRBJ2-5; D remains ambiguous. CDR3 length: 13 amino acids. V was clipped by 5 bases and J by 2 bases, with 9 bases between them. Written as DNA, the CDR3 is TGTGCCAGCAGTAAGTGGCAGCAAGAGACCCAGTACTTC. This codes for CASSKWQQETQYF.

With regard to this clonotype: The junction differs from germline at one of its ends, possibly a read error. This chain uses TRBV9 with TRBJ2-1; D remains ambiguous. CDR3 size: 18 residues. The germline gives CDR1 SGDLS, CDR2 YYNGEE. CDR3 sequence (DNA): TGTGCCAGCAGCGTAGCTCCCCTAGACTCATATACCTACGATGAGCAGTTCTTC. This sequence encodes CASSVAPLDSYTYDEQFF.

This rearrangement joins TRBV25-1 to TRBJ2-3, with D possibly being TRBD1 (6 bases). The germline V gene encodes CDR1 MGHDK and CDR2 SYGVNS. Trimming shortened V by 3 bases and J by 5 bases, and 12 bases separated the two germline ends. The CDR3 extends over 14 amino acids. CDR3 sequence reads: CASSDPGVLDTQYF. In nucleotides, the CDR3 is TGTGCCAGCAGTGACCCAGGGGTGTTAGATACGCAGTATTTT.

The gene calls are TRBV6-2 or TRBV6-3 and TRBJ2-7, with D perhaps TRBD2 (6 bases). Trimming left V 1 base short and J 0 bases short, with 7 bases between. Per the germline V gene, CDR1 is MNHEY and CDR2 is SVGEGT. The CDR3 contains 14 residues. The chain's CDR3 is CASSYYGGSYEQYV. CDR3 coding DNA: TGTGCCAGCAGTTACTACGGGGGCTCCTACGAGCAGTACGTC.

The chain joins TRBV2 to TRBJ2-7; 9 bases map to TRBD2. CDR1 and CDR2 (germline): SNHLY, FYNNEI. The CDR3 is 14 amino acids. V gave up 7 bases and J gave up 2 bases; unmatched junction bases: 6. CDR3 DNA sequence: TGTGCCAGCAATGGACTAGCGCAAACCTACGAGCAGTACTTC. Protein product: CASNGLAQTYEQYF.

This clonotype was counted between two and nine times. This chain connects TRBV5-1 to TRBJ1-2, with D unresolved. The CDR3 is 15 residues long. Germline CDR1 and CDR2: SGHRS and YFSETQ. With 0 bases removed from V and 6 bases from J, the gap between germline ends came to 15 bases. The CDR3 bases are TGCGCCAGCAGCTTGGTATCGGGAGACGCCAATGGCTACACCTTC. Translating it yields CASSLVSGDANGYTF.

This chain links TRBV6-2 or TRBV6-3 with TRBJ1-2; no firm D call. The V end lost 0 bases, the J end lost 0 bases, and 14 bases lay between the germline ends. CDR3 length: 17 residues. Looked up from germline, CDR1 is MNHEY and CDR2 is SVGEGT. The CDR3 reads CASSYSIDQEANYGYTF. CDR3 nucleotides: TGTGCCAGCAGTTACTCGATCGATCAGGAGGCTAACTATGGCTACACCTTC.

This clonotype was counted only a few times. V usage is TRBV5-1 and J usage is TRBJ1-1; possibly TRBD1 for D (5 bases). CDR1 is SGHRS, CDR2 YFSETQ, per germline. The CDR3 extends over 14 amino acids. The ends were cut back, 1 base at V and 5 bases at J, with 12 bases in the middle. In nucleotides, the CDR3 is TGCGCCAGCAGCTTGAGGTCAGAGGGGACTGAAGCTTTCTTT. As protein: CASSLRSEGTEAFF.

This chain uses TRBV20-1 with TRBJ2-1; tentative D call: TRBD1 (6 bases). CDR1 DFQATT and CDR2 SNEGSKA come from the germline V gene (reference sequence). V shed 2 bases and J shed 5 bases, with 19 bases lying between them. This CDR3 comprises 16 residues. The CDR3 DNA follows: TGCAGTGCTAGACCTGTCGGGCAGGGGTCCCACAATGAGCAGTTCTTC. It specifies CSARPVGQGSHNEQFF.

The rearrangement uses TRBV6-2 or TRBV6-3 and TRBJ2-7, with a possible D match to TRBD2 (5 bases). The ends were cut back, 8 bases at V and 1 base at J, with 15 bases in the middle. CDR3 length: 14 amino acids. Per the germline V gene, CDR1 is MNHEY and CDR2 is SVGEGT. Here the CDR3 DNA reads TGTGCCAGCGAAGGCCTGGACTCGTCCTACGAGCAGTACTTC. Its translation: CASEGLDSSYEQYF.

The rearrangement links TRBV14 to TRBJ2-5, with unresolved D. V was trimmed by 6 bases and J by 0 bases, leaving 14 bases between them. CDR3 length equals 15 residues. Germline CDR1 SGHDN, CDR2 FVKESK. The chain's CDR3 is CASSRTAWYQETQYF. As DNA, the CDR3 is TGTGCCAGCAGTAGGACGGCTTGGTACCAAGAGACCCAGTACTTC.

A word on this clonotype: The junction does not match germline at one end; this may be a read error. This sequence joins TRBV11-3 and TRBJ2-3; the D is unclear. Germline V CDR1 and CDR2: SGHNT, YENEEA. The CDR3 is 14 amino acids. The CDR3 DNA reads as TGTGCCAACAGCTTAGTACTTGCCACAGATACGCAGTATTTT. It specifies CANSLVLATDTQYF.

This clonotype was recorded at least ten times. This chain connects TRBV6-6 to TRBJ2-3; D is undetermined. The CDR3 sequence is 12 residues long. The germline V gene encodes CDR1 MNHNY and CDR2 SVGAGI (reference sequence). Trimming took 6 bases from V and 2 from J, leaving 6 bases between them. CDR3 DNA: TGTGCCAGCAGGCAACTCACAGATACGCAGTATTTT. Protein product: CASRQLTDTQYF.

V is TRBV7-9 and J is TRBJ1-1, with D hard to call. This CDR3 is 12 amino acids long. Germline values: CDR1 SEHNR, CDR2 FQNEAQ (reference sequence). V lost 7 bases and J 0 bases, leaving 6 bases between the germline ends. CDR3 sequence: CASTFLNTEAFF. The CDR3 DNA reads TGTGCCAGCACCTTTTTGAACACTGAAGCTTTCTTT.